These 24 T cell receptor beta chains were sequenced from one sample in a study of blood T cell repertoires in COVID-19. Clones were sequenced by immunoSEQ multiplex PCR, and TCRdb holds only the in-frame ones, with some missing. Altogether about 290,000 clones are present, around four fifths being singletons, with the ten largest covering around 4.2%. Sequencing used peripheral blood. These receptors all stem from a woman aged 45-65 years with active or convalescent COVID-19.

J is TRBJ2-1 and V is TRBV24-1; D possibly corresponds to TRBD2 (5 bases). Per the germline V gene, CDR1 is KGHDR and CDR2 is SFDVKD. V gave up 4 bases and J gave up 10 bases, with 16 bases separating them. The CDR3 sequence is 14 residues long. CDR3 coding DNA: TGTGCCACCAGTGACCCGATCGCTAGCAGGGAGCAGTTCTTC. This codes for CATSDPIASREQFF.

V gene TRBV11-2 combines with J gene TRBJ1-1; no clear D. The ends were cut back, 4 bases at V and 6 bases at J, with 12 bases in the middle. The CDR3 is 13 amino acids. Germline V gives CDR1 SGHAT, CDR2 FQNNGV. The CDR3 protein is CASSSQRSSEAFF. CDR3 nucleotides: TGTGCCAGCAGCTCACAAAGGAGCTCTGAAGCTTTCTTT. Drawing the rest from reference TRBV11-2 and TRBJ1-1, the complete variable domain is EAGVAQSPRYKIIEKRQSVAFWCNPISGHATLYWYQQILGQGPKLLIQFQNNGVVDDSQLPKDRFSAERLKGVDSTLKIQPAKLEDSAVYLCASSSQRSSEAFFGQGTRLTVV.

This clone was recorded once. The V call is TRBV5-8, the J call TRBJ1-5; TRBD1 aligns across 7 bases. CDR3 size: 16 residues. Germline CDR1 is SGHTS and CDR2 is YDEGEE. After removal of 4 bases from V and 6 bases from J, the junction contained 13 bases not matched to a gene. The CDR3 bases are TGTGCCAGCAGCCCCGGGACAGCCGATTGGATTCAGCCCCAGCATTTT. Translation gives CASSPGTADWIQPQHF.

The CDR3 sequence is CASSQRQGGETQYF. Here the CDR3 DNA reads TGTGCCAGCAGCCAGCGACAGGGCGGGGAGACCCAGTACTTC. The rearrangement links TRBV3-1 (or the pseudogene TRBV3-2) to TRBJ2-5, with 7 bases lining up with TRBD1. Germline V gene lookup returns CDR1 LGHDT and CDR2 YNNKEL (reference sequence). The V gene end was trimmed by 3 bases and the J gene end by 5 bases; junction bases not matched to a gene: 6. This CDR3 is built from 14 residues.

As DNA, the CDR3 is TGTGCCAGCTCACGGGACTCTATCACAGATACGCAGTATTTT. It specifies CASSRDSITDTQYF. The chain recombines TRBV18 with TRBJ2-3; D might be TRBD2 (6 bases). Trimming shortened V by 4 bases and J by 2 bases, and 10 bases separated the two germline ends. CDR1 and CDR2 (germline): KGHSH, LQKENI. CDR3 length: 14 residues.

This chain connects TRBV6-5 to TRBJ1-2; 8 positions match TRBD1. This CDR3 has 13 residues. J was trimmed by 6 bases and V by 6 bases; bases with no gene match: 6. Germline assignment: CDR1 MNHEY and CDR2 SVGAGI. In DNA form, the CDR3 reads TGTGCCAGCAGCCGGACAGGGTTTGATGGCTACACCTTC. As protein: CASSRTGFDGYTF.

This chain connects TRBV15 to TRBJ2-5; 8 bases agree with TRBD2. V was pared by 2 bases and J by 5 bases, with 10 bases of the junction left unmatched. This CDR3 region has 16 residues. CDR1 and CDR2 (germline): LNHNV, YYDKDF (reference sequence). This CDR3 is CATSRPPGGPGETQYF. As DNA, the CDR3 is TGTGCCACCAGCAGACCGCCGGGGGGGCCTGGGGAGACCCAGTACTTC.

J is TRBJ1-1 and V is TRBV6-5; 7 positions match TRBD1. CDR1 and CDR2 (germline): MNHEY, SVGAGI. This CDR3 is 15 amino acids long. The V segment lost 5 bases and the J segment 2 bases; nucleotides outside the gene matches: 8. The chain's CDR3 is CASSRQGGINTEAFF. CDR3 coding DNA: TGTGCCAGCAGTCGTCAGGGGGGCATTAACACTGAAGCTTTCTTT.

This chain joins TRBV5-4 and TRBJ1-2; TRBD1 matches 8 bases. This CDR3 has 14 amino acids. The V gene end was trimmed by 0 bases and the J gene end by 7 bases; junction bases not matched to a gene: 5. The V gene's germline CDR1 is SGHNT and CDR2 YYREEE (reference sequence). CDR3: CASSLEAGGGGYTF. For the CDR3, the DNA is TGTGCCAGCAGCTTGGAGGCAGGGGGCGGTGGCTACACCTTC.

This sequence joins TRBV6-5 and TRBJ2-6; no clear D gene. CDR1 is MNHEY, CDR2 SVGAGI, per germline. CDR3 size: 15 residues. Trimming shortened V by 6 bases and J by 2 bases, and 11 bases separated the two germline ends. The CDR3 DNA is TGTGCCAGCAGCGTAGAAATGGCTGGGGCCAACGTCCTGACTTTC. It translates to CASSVEMAGANVLTF.

This clone was counted only a few times. V is TRBV7-2 and J is TRBJ2-1, with 7 nucleotides matching TRBD1. V shed 5 bases, J shed 4 bases, and the junction held 14 bases outside the gene matches. Per germline, CDR1 SGHTA and CDR2 FQGNSA. The CDR3 is made up of 17 amino acids. The CDR3 DNA follows: TGTGCCAGCAGCCCCCCCTCTCCGGGACAGAGATACAATGAGCAGTTCTTC. Protein sequence: CASSPPSPGQRYNEQFF.

CDR3 coding DNA: TGTGCCAGCCAGGGGCAGAAGAACACTGAAGCTTTCTTT. This gives the protein CASQGQKNTEAFF. V gene TRBV5-5 combines with J gene TRBJ1-1, with D possibly TRBD1 on 6 matching bases. Germline CDR1 reads SGHKS; CDR2 reads YYEKEE (reference sequence). The V end was cut by 7 bases, the J end by 1 base, with 11 bases between. There are 13 residues in the CDR3.

This clone showed up just once. The rearrangement joins TRBV4-1 to TRBJ2-1, with D maybe TRBD1 (5 bases). The CDR3 is 17 amino acids. V lost 4 bases and J lost 4, with 20 bases in between. The V gene's germline CDR1 is MGHRA and CDR2 YSYEKL. CDR3 protein: CASSPRGPGALYNEQFF. The CDR3 DNA reads as TGCGCCAGCAGCCCTCGAGGTCCTGGGGCCTTATACAATGAGCAGTTCTTC.

This chain connects TRBV6-5 to TRBJ2-1, with TRBD2 matching 12 bases. Germline CDR1 is MNHEY and CDR2 is SVGAGI. V dropped 6 bases and J dropped 11; count of bases not matched to a gene: 11. The CDR3 covers 15 residues. The CDR3 spells CASSQGLAGINQQFF. The CDR3 region has the DNA TGTGCCAGCAGCCAGGGACTAGCGGGTATAAACCAGCAGTTCTTC.

The chain is built from TRBV30 and TRBJ1-1, with a tentative D call TRBD1 (6 bases). Germline assignment: CDR1 GTSNPN and CDR2 SVGIG (reference sequence). This CDR3 region has 13 residues. The V end lost 2 bases, the J end lost 3 bases, and 10 bases lay between the germline ends. The DNA of the CDR3 is TGTGCCTGGAGTCATGGGACATACACTGAAGCTTTCTTT. It specifies CAWSHGTYTEAFF.

V is TRBV2 and J is TRBJ1-2, with 9 bases matching TRBD1. Germline assignment: CDR1 SNHLY and CDR2 FYNNEI. The CDR3 runs 15 residues. The junction had 7 bases not matched to a gene; V was cut back by 3 bases and J by 5 bases. Here the CDR3 reads CASSDFPGQGYGYTF. CDR3 in DNA: TGTGCCAGCAGTGATTTCCCCGGACAGGGGTATGGCTACACCTTC.

The rearrangement links TRBV5-1 to TRBJ2-2; maybe TRBD2 (6 bases). Germline CDR1 reads SGHRS; CDR2 reads YFSETQ. The CDR3 has 15 residues. V dropped 3 bases and J dropped 2 bases, with 11 bases sitting between them. Here the CDR3 DNA reads TGCGCCAGCAGCTCCGCGGGAAGTAACACCGGGGAGCTGTTTTTT. This sequence encodes CASSSAGSNTGELFF.

The chain couples TRBV29-1 to TRBJ2-3; no clear D gene. The CDR3 loop spans 15 amino acids. V lost 6 bases to trimming and J lost 0 bases, with 16 bases between them. CDR1 SQVTM and CDR2 ANQGSEA come from the germline V gene. CDR3: CSVEKWQASTDTQYF. The DNA for the CDR3 is TGCAGCGTCGAGAAGTGGCAGGCGAGCACAGATACGCAGTATTTT.

The chain employs TRBV4-1 and TRBJ1-2; TRBD1 matches 7 bases. CDR1 and CDR2 (germline): MGHRA, YSYEKL. The CDR3 length is 14 residues. Trimming cost V 0 bases and J 7 bases; bases outside gene matches: 5. This CDR3 reads CASSQDQGVGGYTF. DNA for the CDR3: TGCGCCAGCAGCCAAGATCAGGGGGTCGGTGGCTACACCTTC.

J is TRBJ1-2 and V is TRBV19, with D perhaps TRBD1 (6 bases). From germline, CDR1 is LNHDA and CDR2 SQIVND (reference sequence). CDR3 length: 15 amino acids. The V end was cut by 5 bases, the J end by 0 bases, with 13 bases between. In DNA form, the CDR3 reads TGTGCCAGTAGTCCGCAGGGGTTCCCTAACTATGGCTACACCTTC. Translation gives CASSPQGFPNYGYTF.

The rearrangement links TRBV7-9 to TRBJ2-7, with 9 bases that match TRBD2. Looked up from germline, CDR1 is SEHNR and CDR2 is FQNEAQ (reference sequence). V lost 0 bases, J lost 5 bases, and 8 bases stayed unmatched. The CDR3 is made up of 16 amino acids. The CDR3 sequence is CASSLAAGGPSHEQYF. The CDR3 region has the DNA TGTGCCAGCAGCTTAGCGGCGGGAGGGCCTTCTCACGAGCAGTACTTC. Combining the CDR3 with reference TRBV7-9 and TRBJ2-7 gives the whole variable domain DTGVSQNPRHKITKRGQNVTFRCDPISEHNRLYWYRQTLGQGPEFLTYFQNEAQLEKSRLLSDRFSAERPKGSFSTLEIQRTEQGDSAMYLCASSLAAGGPSHEQYFGPGTRLTVT.

This chain connects TRBV7-6 to TRBJ2-3; 7 nucleotides agree with TRBD2. V gave up 4 bases and J gave up 1 base; unmatched junction bases: 11. Per the germline V gene, CDR1 is SGHVS and CDR2 is FNYEAQ. The CDR3 is 17 amino acids. CDR3 coding DNA: TGTGCCAGCAGCTCCTCGGGCGGCGGGAGCGGCACAGATACGCAGTATTTT. Its translation: CASSSSGGGSGTDTQYF. The whole variable domain, filled in from reference TRBV7-6 and TRBJ2-3, reads GAGVSQSPRYKVTKRGQDVALRCDPISGHVSLYWYRQALGQGPEFLTYFNYEAQQDKSGLPNDRFSAERPEGSISTLTIQRTEQRDSAMYRCASSSSGGGSGTDTQYFGPGTRLTVL.

The chain uses TRBV7-6 and TRBJ2-7, with 9 bases matching TRBD2. Per germline, CDR1 SGHVS and CDR2 FNYEAQ. Trimming cost V 3 bases and J 5 bases; bases outside gene matches: 8. The CDR3 has 15 amino acids. The CDR3: CASSLSTSGGDEQYF. DNA for the CDR3: TGTGCCAGCAGCTTGTCGACTAGCGGAGGAGACGAGCAGTACTTC.

The chain combines TRBV6-1 with TRBJ2-1; 9 bases map to TRBD1. J lost 9 bases, V lost 2 bases, and 8 bases had no gene match. CDR3 length: 15 amino acids. Germline V lookup: CDR1 MNHNS, CDR2 SASEGT. CDR3: CASSEWGTGKSEQFF. The CDR3, as DNA: TGTGCCAGCAGTGAATGGGGGACAGGGAAGAGTGAGCAGTTCTTC.